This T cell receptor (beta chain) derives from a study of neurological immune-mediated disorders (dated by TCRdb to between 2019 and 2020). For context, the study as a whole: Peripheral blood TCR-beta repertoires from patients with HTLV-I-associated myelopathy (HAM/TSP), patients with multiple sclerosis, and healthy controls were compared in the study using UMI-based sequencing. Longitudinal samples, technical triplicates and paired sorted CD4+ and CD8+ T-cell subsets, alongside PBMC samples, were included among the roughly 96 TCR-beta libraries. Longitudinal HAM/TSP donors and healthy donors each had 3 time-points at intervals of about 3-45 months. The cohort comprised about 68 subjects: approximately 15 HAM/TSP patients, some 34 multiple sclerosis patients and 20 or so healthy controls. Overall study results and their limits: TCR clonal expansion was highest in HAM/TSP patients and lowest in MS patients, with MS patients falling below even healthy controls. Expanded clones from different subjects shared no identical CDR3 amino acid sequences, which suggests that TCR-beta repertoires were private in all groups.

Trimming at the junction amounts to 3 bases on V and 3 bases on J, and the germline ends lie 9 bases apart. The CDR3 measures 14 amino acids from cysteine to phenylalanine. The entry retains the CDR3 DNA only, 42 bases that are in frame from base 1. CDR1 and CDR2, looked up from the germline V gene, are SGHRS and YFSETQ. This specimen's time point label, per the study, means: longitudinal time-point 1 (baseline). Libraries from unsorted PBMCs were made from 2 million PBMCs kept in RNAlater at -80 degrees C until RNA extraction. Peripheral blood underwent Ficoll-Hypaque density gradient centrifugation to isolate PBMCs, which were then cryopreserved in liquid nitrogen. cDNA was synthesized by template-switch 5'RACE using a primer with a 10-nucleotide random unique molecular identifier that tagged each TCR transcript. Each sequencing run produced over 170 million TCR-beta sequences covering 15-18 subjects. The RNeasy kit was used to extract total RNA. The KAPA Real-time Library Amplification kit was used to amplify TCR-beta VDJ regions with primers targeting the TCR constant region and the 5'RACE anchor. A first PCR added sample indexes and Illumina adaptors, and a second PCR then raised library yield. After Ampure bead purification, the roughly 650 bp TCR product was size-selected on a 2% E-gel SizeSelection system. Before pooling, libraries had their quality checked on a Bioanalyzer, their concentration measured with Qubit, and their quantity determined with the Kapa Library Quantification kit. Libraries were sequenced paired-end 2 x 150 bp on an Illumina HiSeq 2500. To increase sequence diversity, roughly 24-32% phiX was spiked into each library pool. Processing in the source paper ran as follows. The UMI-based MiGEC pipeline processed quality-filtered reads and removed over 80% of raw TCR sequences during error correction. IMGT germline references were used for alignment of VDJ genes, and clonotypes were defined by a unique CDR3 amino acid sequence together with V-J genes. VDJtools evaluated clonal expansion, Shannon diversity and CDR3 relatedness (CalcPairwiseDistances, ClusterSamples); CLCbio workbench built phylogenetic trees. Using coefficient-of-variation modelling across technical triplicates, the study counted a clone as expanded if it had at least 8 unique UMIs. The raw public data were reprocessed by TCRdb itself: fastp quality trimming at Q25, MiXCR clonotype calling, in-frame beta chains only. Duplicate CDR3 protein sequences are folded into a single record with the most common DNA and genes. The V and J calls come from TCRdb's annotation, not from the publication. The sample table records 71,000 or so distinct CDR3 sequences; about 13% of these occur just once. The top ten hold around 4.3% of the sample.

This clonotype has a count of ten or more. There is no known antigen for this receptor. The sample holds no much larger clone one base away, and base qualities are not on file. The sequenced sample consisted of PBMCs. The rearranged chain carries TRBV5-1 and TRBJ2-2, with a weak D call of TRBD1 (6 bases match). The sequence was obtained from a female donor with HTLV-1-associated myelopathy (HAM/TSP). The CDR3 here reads CASSSTGYTGELFF. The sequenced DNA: TGCGCCAGCAGCTCCACAGGGTACACCGGGGAGCTGTTTTTT.